One sample yielded the 22 T cell receptor beta chains listed below, sequenced in a study of T cell responses to AZD1222 COVID-19 vaccine. The repertoire was sequenced with immunoSEQ multiplex PCR; TCRdb's copy has only in-frame clones and lacks some. The sample has 95,000 to 150,000 clones, about 85% seen once. The starting material was peripheral blood, obtained on day 0 of AZD1222 vaccination. These receptors were obtained from an adult in good health.

The genes are TRBV21-1 and TRBJ2-5; whether TRBD1, the table's D call, matches the DNA was not checked. TRBV21-1 is labeled a pseudogene. The CDR3 spans 15 residues. The CDR3 spells CASAEQGAIKETQYF. The CDR3 DNA follows: TGTGCCAGCGCGGAGCAGGGGGCGATTAAAGAGACCCAGTACTTC.

The chain is built from TRBV28 and TRBJ2-1, with 10 bases that match TRBD2. The trim removed 6 bases at V and 7 bases at J, leaving 9 bases unmatched. Germline V lookup: CDR1 MDHEN, CDR2 SYDVKM. The CDR3 runs 15 residues. The CDR3 DNA reads TGTGCCAGCAGCCCAAGCGGGGGGGCTGGAAATGAGCAGTTCTTC. It translates to CASSPSGGAGNEQFF.

This clone was seen more than once but under ten times. For the CDR3, the DNA is TGTGCCAGCAACGGACAGACTTATAGCAATCAGCCCCAGCATTTT. It translates to CASNGQTYSNQPQHF. The V call is TRBV28, the J call TRBJ1-5, with D possibly matching TRBD1 (6 bases). Germline CDR1 and CDR2: MDHEN and SYDVKM. This CDR3 region has 15 residues. Trimming took 7 bases from V and 0 from J, leaving 13 bases between them.

This chain uses TRBV28 with TRBJ1-1; maybe TRBD1 (6 bases). Germline V CDR1 and CDR2: MDHEN, SYDVKM. CDR3 length: 14 residues. V was clipped by 3 bases and J by 0 bases, with 8 bases between them. The CDR3 loop reads CASSLTGMNTEAFF. Written as DNA, the CDR3 is TGTGCCAGCAGTTTGACAGGAATGAACACTGAAGCTTTCTTT.

This chain links TRBV10-3 with TRBJ2-1; D possibly corresponds to TRBD2 (6 bases). Germline-derived CDR1 and CDR2 are ENHRY and SYGVKD. The CDR3 covers 13 residues. Trimming took off 10 bases at V and 8 bases at J, with 18 bases between the two ends. CDR3 protein: CATQGGAVDEQFF. Written as DNA, the CDR3 is TGTGCCACCCAAGGAGGGGCGGTGGATGAGCAGTTCTTC.

The genes are TRBV11-2 and TRBJ2-3; 7 bases are a match to TRBD1. V dropped 4 bases and J dropped 8; count of bases not matched to a gene: 12. Germline V gene lookup returns CDR1 SGHAT and CDR2 FQNNGV. The CDR3 runs to 15 residues. The CDR3 nucleotides read TGTGCCAGCAGCTCCATGACAGGGACCCCCAGTACGCAGTATTTT. This codes for CASSSMTGTPSTQYF. The variable domain in full, completed from reference TRBV11-2 and TRBJ2-3, reads EAGVAQSPRYKIIEKRQSVAFWCNPISGHATLYWYQQILGQGPKLLIQFQNNGVVDDSQLPKDRFSAERLKGVDSTLKIQPAKLEDSAVYLCASSSMTGTPSTQYFGPGTRLTVL.

V gene TRBV11-2 combines with J gene TRBJ1-5; 10 positions match TRBD1. The CDR3 loop spans 13 amino acids. Germline V gives CDR1 SGHAT, CDR2 FQNNGV. The V segment lost 1 base and the J segment 13 bases; nucleotides outside the gene matches: 4. Written as DNA, the CDR3 is TGTGCCAGCAGCTTAGGAGGACAGGGGGAGCAGCATTTT. It yields the protein CASSLGGQGEQHF.

This rearrangement joins TRBV6-5 to TRBJ2-5; perhaps TRBD2 as D (5 bases). The CDR3 runs to 15 residues. CDR1 MNHEY and CDR2 SVGAGI come from the germline V gene. V dropped 2 bases and J dropped 5 bases, with 15 bases sitting between them. In DNA form, the CDR3 reads TGTGCCAGCAGTTACGAGGTATCCGGGATGGAGACCCAGTACTTC. This sequence encodes CASSYEVSGMETQYF.

In DNA form, the CDR3 reads TGTGCCAGCAGTTACCCCCTAGCGGGGGAAATCTACAATGAGCAGTTCTTC. Amino acids: CASSYPLAGEIYNEQFF. The chain has TRBV6-2 or TRBV6-3 and TRBJ2-1, with 10 nucleotides matching TRBD2. This CDR3 region has 17 residues. The germline V gene encodes CDR1 MNHEY and CDR2 SVGEGT. With 2 bases clipped from V and 3 bases from J, the junction kept 7 bases outside the gene matches.

The chain combines TRBV7-9 with TRBJ1-1; tentative D call: TRBD1 (6 bases). The CDR3 loop spans 14 amino acids. V shed 6 bases and J shed 6 bases, with 17 bases lying between them. Germline V lookup: CDR1 SEHNR, CDR2 FQNEAQ (reference sequence). The CDR3 here is CASRSTGIYAEAFF. DNA for the CDR3: TGTGCCAGCAGGTCCACAGGGATCTACGCTGAAGCTTTCTTT.

The chain has TRBV9 and TRBJ1-2; 7 nucleotides align to TRBD1. V trimming: 0 bases; J trimming: 5 bases; junction bases outside the gene matches: 10. Germline V gene sequence: CDR1 SGDLS, CDR2 YYNGEE. The CDR3 has 16 residues. The CDR3 spells CASSVEGTAQAYGYTF. The DNA of the CDR3 is TGTGCCAGCAGCGTAGAAGGGACAGCGCAGGCTTATGGCTACACCTTC.

This clone was found once. J is TRBJ1-6 and V is TRBV12-5, with D possibly matching TRBD1 (5 bases). The CDR3 runs 14 residues. V shed 7 bases and J shed 10 bases, with 17 bases lying between them. Germline loops: CDR1 LGHNT, CDR2 FRNRAP. The CDR3 loop is CASAQGEAFSPLHF. The CDR3 DNA reads as TGTGCTAGTGCCCAGGGTGAGGCTTTCTCACCCCTCCACTTT.

The rearrangement uses TRBV9 and TRBJ2-2; either TRBD1 or TRBD2 may supply D (5 bases each). This CDR3 is 15 amino acids long. Trimming removed 0 bases at V and 6 bases at J, with 12 bases between. From germline, CDR1 is SGDLS and CDR2 YYNGEE. The CDR3 region has the DNA TGTGCCAGCAGCGTAGGGGGACCGAAGGCCGGGGAGCTGTTTTTT. It translates to CASSVGGPKAGELFF.

CDR3 DNA sequence: TGTGCCAGTAGTATACCTAGCGGGGGAATCACCGGGGAGCTGTTTTTT. Residues: CASSIPSGGITGELFF. The chain joins TRBV19 to TRBJ2-2; 10 nucleotides agree with TRBD2. V shed 2 bases and J 4 bases; nucleotides not matched to a gene: 4. Germline CDR1 is LNHDA and CDR2 is SQIVND (reference sequence). The CDR3 is made up of 16 amino acids.

The V and J genes are TRBV6-5 and TRBJ1-6; D uncertain. The CDR3 spans 14 residues. The V gene lost 8 bases and the J gene lost 8 bases, with 16 bases spanning the gap. Germline values: CDR1 MNHEY, CDR2 SVGAGI. CDR3 sequence: CASGTADGYSPLHF. The CDR3 nucleotides read TGTGCCAGCGGAACAGCGGACGGCTATTCACCCCTCCACTTT.

The rearrangement joins TRBV6-5 to TRBJ1-3; no definite D call. The V end lost 4 bases, the J end lost 0 bases, and 13 bases lay between the germline ends. Germline CDR1 reads MNHEY; CDR2 reads SVGAGI. This CDR3 is built from 16 residues. The DNA for the CDR3 is TGTGCCAGCAGTTGGCAACCGCCGAGCTCTGGAAACACCATATATTTT. Translating it yields CASSWQPPSSGNTIYF.

The V call is TRBV24-1, the J call TRBJ2-5; unclear D gene. CDR1 and CDR2 (germline): KGHDR, SFDVKD. The CDR3 covers 16 residues. The ends were cut back, 0 bases at V and 1 base at J, with 11 bases in the middle. The CDR3 loop reads CATSDLNWAAQETQYF. Here the CDR3 DNA reads TGTGCCACCAGTGATTTGAATTGGGCAGCCCAAGAGACCCAGTACTTC.

This chain connects TRBV7-9 to TRBJ1-2, with D hard to call. The ends were cut back, 1 base at V and 4 bases at J, with 10 bases in the middle. The CDR3 extends over 14 amino acids. The germline V gene encodes CDR1 SEHNR and CDR2 FQNEAQ (reference sequence). CDR3 residues: CASSLGTSFYGYTF. DNA for the CDR3: TGTGCCAGCAGCTTAGGTACTTCTTTCTATGGCTACACCTTC. Looking up the rest from reference TRBV7-9 and TRBJ1-2 gives the full variable domain: DTGVSQNPRHKITKRGQNVTFRCDPISEHNRLYWYRQTLGQGPEFLTYFQNEAQLEKSRLLSDRFSAERPKGSFSTLEIQRTEQGDSAMYLCASSLGTSFYGYTFGSGTRLTVV.

The chain links TRBV5-4 to TRBJ2-3; 10 bases fit TRBD2. The CDR3 is 16 residues long. Germline CDR1 SGHNT, CDR2 YYREEE (reference sequence). V lost 4 bases and J lost 2; bases outside the gene matches: 7. CDR3 nucleotide sequence: TGTGCCAGCAGCCCCCTAGCGGGGGTGCCCACAGATACGCAGTATTTT. Translated: CASSPLAGVPTDTQYF.

The chain combines TRBV6-5 with TRBJ1-2; no reliable D call. CDR3 length: 13 residues. Germline V lookup: CDR1 MNHEY, CDR2 SVGAGI. Trimming removed 8 bases from V and 1 base from J, with 11 bases in between. The CDR3 DNA follows: TGTGCCAGCCGCGTGGATGGTAACTATGGCTACACCTTC. The encoded protein is CASRVDGNYGYTF.

By share of the sample, this clone is medium-sized. CDR3 in DNA: TGTGCCAGCACCCCGCCCAGGGGGGCCCAGCATTTT. This translates into CASTPPRGAQHF. The rearrangement links TRBV28 to TRBJ1-5; 7 bases are shared with TRBD1. Trimming took 7 bases from V and 11 from J; bases not matched to a gene: 8. The CDR3 is made up of 12 amino acids. Per the germline V gene, CDR1 is MDHEN and CDR2 is SYDVKM.

V usage is TRBV10-3 and J usage is TRBJ1-5; the D is unclear. Germline CDR1 ENHRY, CDR2 SYGVKD. The germline V and J ends were trimmed by 10 bases and 3 bases, with 13 bases remaining between them. This CDR3 has 13 amino acids. CDR3 sequence (DNA): TGTGCCACAAGCCCTGGGGACAATCAGCCCCAGCATTTT. Its protein product is CATSPGDNQPQHF.